This T cell receptor (beta chain) was recovered during a study of blood T cells in healthy people across ages. Study findings and constraints: Any conclusive comparison of naive versus antigen-experienced cells was prevented by using unsorted PBMCs.

With a J-beta primer mix and a sample-barcoded 5' primer, a second PCR ran about 6 to 11 cycles. Each sample provided no less than 2.5 million CDR3-containing paired-end reads. TCRdb itself ran the 5' RACE reads through MiXCR, one entry per CDR3 protein. This sample carries about 570,000 distinct CDR3 sequences, 25% to 30% of them seen once, and the ten largest clones take approximately 18%. Points on this clonotype: The target antigen is unknown.

Germline values: CDR1 DFQATT, CDR2 SNEGSKA (reference sequence). The CDR3 runs 16 residues. The origin of this receptor is a woman in her seventies in good health. The chain has TRBV20-1 and TRBJ2-3; D unclear. The J call may be wrong; the DNA end is better matched by TRBJ1-5. The sequencing input was blood. CDR3 nucleotides: TGCAGTGCTAGCAGCGGGAGTGGGGTTGGCACAGATACGCAGCATTTT. Residues: CSASSGSGVGTDTQHF.